This TCR beta chain was sequenced during a study of blood T cell repertoires in COVID-19. Study details: The study drew acute and convalescent COVID-19 samples from the United States, Italy and Spain. PBMCs, B-cell-depleted T cells, or T cells provided the cDNA or gDNA that made up the material.

Authors' analysis steps: Reference gene primer amplification gave nucleated cell count estimates. Data came from immunoSEQ multiplex PCR; TCRdb stores just in-frame clones and leaves some out. The D gene and trimming were derived from the DNA, and the V and J assignments and clone size from that table. The sample contains around 230,000 clones, 70% to 90% of which appear only once. The CDR3 has 13 residues. CDR1 and CDR2 (germline): SQVTM, ANQGSEA. The V gene lost 1 base and the J gene lost 10 bases, with 11 bases spanning the gap. The genes are TRBV29-1 and TRBJ1-6; D is unresolved. Sequenced material: peripheral blood. The sequence came from a woman in her 70s with active or convalescent COVID-19. In DNA form, the CDR3 reads TGCAGCGTTGAAGGTGGGAGTCTGTCACCCCTCCACTTT. Translation: CSVEGGSLSPLHF.